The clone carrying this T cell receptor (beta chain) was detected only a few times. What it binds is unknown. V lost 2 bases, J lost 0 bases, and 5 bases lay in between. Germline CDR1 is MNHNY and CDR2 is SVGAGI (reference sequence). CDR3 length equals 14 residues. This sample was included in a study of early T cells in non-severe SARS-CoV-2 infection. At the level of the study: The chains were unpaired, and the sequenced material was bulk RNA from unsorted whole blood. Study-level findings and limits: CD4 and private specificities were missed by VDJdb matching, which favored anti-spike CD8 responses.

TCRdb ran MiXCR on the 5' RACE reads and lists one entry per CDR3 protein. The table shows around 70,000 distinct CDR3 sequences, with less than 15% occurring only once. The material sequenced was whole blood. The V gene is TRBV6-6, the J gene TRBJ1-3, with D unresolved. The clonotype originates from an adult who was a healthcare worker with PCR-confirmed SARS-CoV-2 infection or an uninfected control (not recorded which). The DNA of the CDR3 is TGTGCCAGCAGTTACCCCATCTCTGGAAACACCATATATTTT. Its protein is CASSYPISGNTIYF.